A few counts support the clone carrying this T cell receptor (beta chain). Its antigen is still unknown. Its ends do not fully match the called genes, so a read error is possible. Amplified TCR beta CDR3 regions came from RNA transcripts. The TCR CDR3 was amplified in a first-round RT-PCR using the HTBI primer set. TCRdb ran MiXCR on the multiplex PCR reads and lists one entry per CDR3 protein. Of roughly 400,000 distinct CDR3 sequences listed, over 12% are singletons. These data come from a study of T cells in Graves' hyperthyroidism and ophthalmopathy. Regarding the study as a whole: Within blood appeared most thyroid clonotypes that had expanded above 0.001. The model foresaw ophthalmopathy a median roughly 6.6 months prior to onset.

Those patients with uncontrolled infection, other autoimmune disease, pregnancy or lactation were excluded. Cells are PBMCs isolated from about 10 ml of fresh blood. The CDR3 consists of 10 residues. The germline gives CDR1 SNHLY, CDR2 FYNNEI. The clonotype comes from a man in his fifties or sixties with Graves' ophthalmopathy. Sequencing was performed on blood. This rearrangement joins TRBV2 to TRBJ2-7; D gene ambiguous. CDR3: CASRKDEGNF. CDR3 bases: TGTGCCAGCCGGAAGGACGAAGGGAACTTC.